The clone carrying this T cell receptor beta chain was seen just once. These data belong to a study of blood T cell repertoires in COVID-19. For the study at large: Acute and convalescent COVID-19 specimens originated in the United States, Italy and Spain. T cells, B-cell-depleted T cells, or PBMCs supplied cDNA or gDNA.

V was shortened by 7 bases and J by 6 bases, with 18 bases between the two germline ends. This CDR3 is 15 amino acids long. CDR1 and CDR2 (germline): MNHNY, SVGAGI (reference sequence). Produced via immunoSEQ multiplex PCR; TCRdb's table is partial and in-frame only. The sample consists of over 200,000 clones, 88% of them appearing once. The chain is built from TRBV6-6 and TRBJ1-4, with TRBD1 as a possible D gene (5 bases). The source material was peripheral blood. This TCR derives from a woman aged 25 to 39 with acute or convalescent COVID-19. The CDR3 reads CASILAEGRYEKLFF. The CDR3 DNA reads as TGTGCCAGCATCCTCGCGGAGGGGCGATATGAAAAACTGTTTTTT.